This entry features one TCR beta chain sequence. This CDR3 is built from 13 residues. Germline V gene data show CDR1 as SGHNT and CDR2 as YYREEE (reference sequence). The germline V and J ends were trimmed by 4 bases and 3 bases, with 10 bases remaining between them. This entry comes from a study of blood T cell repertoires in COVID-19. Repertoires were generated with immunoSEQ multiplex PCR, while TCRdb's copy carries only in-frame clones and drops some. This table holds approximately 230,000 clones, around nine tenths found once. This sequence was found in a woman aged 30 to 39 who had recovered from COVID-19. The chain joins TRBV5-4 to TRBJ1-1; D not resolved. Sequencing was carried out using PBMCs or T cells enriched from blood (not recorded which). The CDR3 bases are TGTGCCAGCAGCCTCCTTCAGGACACTGAAGCTTTCTTT. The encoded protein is CASSLLQDTEAFF.